This T cell receptor (beta chain) is from a study of blood T cell repertoires in COVID-19. Study information: Both acute and convalescent COVID-19 samples were obtained from the United States, Italy and Spain. In each case, the material was cDNA or gDNA derived from T cells, B-cell-depleted T cells, or PBMCs.

After removal of 3 bases from V and 4 bases from J, the junction contained 12 bases not matched to a gene. CDR1 and CDR2 from the germline V gene are LNHDA and SQIVND (reference sequence). The CDR3 is made up of 17 amino acids. Assay used: immunoSEQ multiplex PCR; TCRdb lists only in-frame clones, some missing. The sample has roughly 240,000 clones, 82% seen once. This receptor was identified in a woman older than 75 with acute or convalescent COVID-19. The J gene is TRBJ2-3, the V gene TRBV19; the match to TRBD1 covers 8 bases. The sequencing input was peripheral blood. The CDR3 DNA reads TGTGCCAGTAGTATCCCCAGGGGGCAGGGGGCTGCAGATACGCAGTATTTT. This translates into CASSIPRGQGAADTQYF.